This T cell receptor beta chain is from a study of blood T cell repertoires in COVID-19 (TCRdb year 2020). For context, the study as a whole: Samples covering the acute and convalescent phases of COVID-19 were provided by collaborators in the United States, Italy and Spain. The prospective study material was composed of cDNA or gDNA derived from T cells, B-cell-depleted T cells, or PBMCs. Subjects who had been exposed to COVID-19, were actively infected with it, or had recovered from it provided the deeply sampled blood TCRbeta repertoires that made up the dataset. The repertoires were made available in a free public database intended to serve as a resource for research on the immune response to SARS-CoV-2. Samples were obtained from the ongoing ImmuneRACE study (first 160 participants) and from over 1,000 subjects provided by 6 global collaborators. Sample metadata almost always included a de-identified subject ID, COVID-19 status, age in years and sex. Where available, HLA class I and class II types were obtained from metadata supplied by the sample provider rather than from assay-based typing. Broader findings and caveats from the paper: The quantity of clinical and demographic metadata differed by source and by participant and was supplied without curation.

The CDR1 and CDR2 encoded by the germline V gene (reference sequence) are MNHEY and SMNVEV. Reading from cysteine to phenylalanine, the CDR3 counts 13 amino acids. Kept here is only the CDR3 DNA, which spans 39 bases and is read in frame from base 1. Trimming costs V 4 bases and J 2 bases, and their ends lie 6 bases apart. TCRbeta CDR3 regions were amplified from genomic DNA using the immunoSEQ Assay, a bias-controlled multiplex PCR. The authors' analysis ran thus. Nucleated cell counts per sample were estimated from amplification of reference gene primers within the assay. Sequence reads were collapsed and filtered to measure the absolute abundance of every unique TCRbeta CDR3 rearrangement. For each sample, productive Simpson clonality was calculated as the square root of Simpson's diversity index over productive rearrangements. TCRdb carries this immuneACCESS record with in-frame sequences only. Its versions omit some clonotypes, under half of them owing to an unresolved V gene in the studies checked, with the rest unexplained. V and J calls and clone size come straight from that table; D and trimming were deduced from the DNA. The table for this sample lists some 51,000 clones; 90% of them were counted only once. The top ten constitute roughly 14% of the sample.

Collaborating institutions collected whole blood in K2EDTA tubes following their own protocols. Collaborator samples were shipped for TCRbeta analysis as frozen whole blood, isolated PBMCs, or DNA extracted from either sample type. The sample holds one count of this clone. No cognate antigen has been identified for it. It has no much larger one-base neighbor in the sample; base qualities were not kept. The chain was built from TRBV27 and TRBJ1-5, with no D gene named confidently. The receptor was isolated from a human donor with active COVID-19. The donor label of this sample is uncertain. The sequenced sample was peripheral blood. The sequenced DNA is TGTGCCAGCAGTTCGTATGGCAATCAGCCCCAGCATTTT. Its product reads: CASSSYGNQPQHF.